This TCR beta chain derives from a study of blood T cells in healthy people across ages. Collection of ten milliliters of peripheral blood was performed for each donor. Researchers isolated at least 6 million PBMCs per sample. V shed 6 bases and J shed 2 bases, with 15 bases lying between them. This CDR3 contains 14 residues. Germline loops: CDR1 SGHRS, CDR2 YFSETQ. A second PCR of 7 to 11 cycles used a sample-barcoded 5' primer and a J-beta primer mix. The authors tagged each cDNA molecule using a template-switch adaptor with 12 random nucleotides. Each of the samples gave a minimum of 3 million paired-end reads that contained CDR3. A single record per CDR3 protein comes from TCRdb applying MiXCR to the 5' RACE reads. The repertoire consists of roughly 1.9 million distinct CDR3 sequences, with about two fifths occurring once and the leading ten covering 23%.

The sequence was collected from a human donor in good health. The sequencing input was blood. This chain joins TRBV5-1 and TRBJ2-7; no reliable D call. The chain's CDR3 is CASNPGFSTYEQYF. CDR3 in DNA: TGCGCCAGCAACCCGGGCTTTTCGACCTACGAGCAGTACTTC.